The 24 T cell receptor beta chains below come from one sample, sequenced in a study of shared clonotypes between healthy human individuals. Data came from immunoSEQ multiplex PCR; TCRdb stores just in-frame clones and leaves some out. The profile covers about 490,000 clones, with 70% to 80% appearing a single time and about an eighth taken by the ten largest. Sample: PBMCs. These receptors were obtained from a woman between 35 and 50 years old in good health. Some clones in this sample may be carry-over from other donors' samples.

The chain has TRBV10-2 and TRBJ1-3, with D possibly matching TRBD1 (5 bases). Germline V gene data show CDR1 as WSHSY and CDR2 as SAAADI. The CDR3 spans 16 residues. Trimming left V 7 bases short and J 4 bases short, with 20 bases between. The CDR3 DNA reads TGCGCCAGCAATCCCTCCGGGGGAGGCTACGGAAACACCATATATTTT. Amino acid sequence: CASNPSGGGYGNTIYF.

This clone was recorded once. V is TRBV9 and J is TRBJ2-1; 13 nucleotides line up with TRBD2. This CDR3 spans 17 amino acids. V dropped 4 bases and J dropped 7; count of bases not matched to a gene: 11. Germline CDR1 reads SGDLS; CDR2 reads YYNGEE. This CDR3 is CASSPRSQGLAGNEQFF. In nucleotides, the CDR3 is TGTGCCAGCAGCCCCAGGAGCCAGGGACTAGCGGGGAATGAGCAGTTCTTC.

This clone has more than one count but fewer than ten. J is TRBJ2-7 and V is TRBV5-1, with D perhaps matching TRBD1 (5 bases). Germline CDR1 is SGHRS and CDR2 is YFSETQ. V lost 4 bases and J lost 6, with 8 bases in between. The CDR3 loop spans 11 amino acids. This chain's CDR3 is CASSRQPEQYF. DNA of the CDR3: TGCGCCAGCAGCCGACAGCCCGAGCAGTACTTC.

CDR3 loop: CAVRGEYEQYF. CDR3 coding DNA: TGTGCCGTACGAGGGGAATACGAGCAGTACTTC. The chain uses TRBV28 and TRBJ2-7, with D perhaps given as TRBD1 or TRBD2 (5 bases each). Germline assignment: CDR1 MDHEN and CDR2 SYDVKM. The CDR3 is made up of 11 amino acids. Trimming shortened V by 11 bases and J by 4 bases, and 12 bases separated the two germline ends.

CDR3 sequence reads: CSARQGIEAFF. In nucleotides, the CDR3 is TGCAGTGCAAGACAGGGGATTGAAGCTTTCTTT. The chain employs TRBV20-1 and TRBJ1-1; 8 nucleotides line up with TRBD1. The germline CDR1 and CDR2 sequences are DFQATT and SNEGSKA (reference sequence). The CDR3 covers 11 residues. Trimming removed 6 bases from V and 7 bases from J; junction bases left unmatched: 4.

Written as DNA, the CDR3 is TGCAGCGCTCTAATCGGGGTGGGCAATCAGCCCCAGCATTTT. Protein: CSALIGVGNQPQHF. The chain links TRBV29-1 to TRBJ1-5; the D is unclear. The CDR3 sequence is 14 residues long. Germline CDR1 and CDR2: SQVTM and ANQGSEA. V was trimmed by 7 bases and J by 2 bases, leaving 15 bases between them.

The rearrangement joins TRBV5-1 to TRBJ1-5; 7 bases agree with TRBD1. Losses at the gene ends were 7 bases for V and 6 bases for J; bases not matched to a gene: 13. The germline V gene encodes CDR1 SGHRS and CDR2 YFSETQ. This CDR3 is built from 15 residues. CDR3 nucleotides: TGCGCCAGCGCCTTGGCCCAGGGGGGAGGTCAGCCCCAGCATTTT. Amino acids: CASALAQGGGQPQHF.

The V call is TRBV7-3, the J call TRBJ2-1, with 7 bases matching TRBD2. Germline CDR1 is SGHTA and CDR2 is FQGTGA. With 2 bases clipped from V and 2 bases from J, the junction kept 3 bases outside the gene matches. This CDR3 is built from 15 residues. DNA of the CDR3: TGTGCCAGCAGCTTAGGCGGGAGTCCCTACAATGAGCAGTTCTTC. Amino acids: CASSLGGSPYNEQFF.

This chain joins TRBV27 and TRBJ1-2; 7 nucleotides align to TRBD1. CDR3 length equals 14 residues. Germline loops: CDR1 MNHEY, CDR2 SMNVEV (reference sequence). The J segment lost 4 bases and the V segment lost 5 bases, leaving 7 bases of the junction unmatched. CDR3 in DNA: TGTGCCAGCAGTCCCGGACAGGTTCCCTATGGCTACACCTTC. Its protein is CASSPGQVPYGYTF.

CDR3 in DNA: TGTGCCAGTGGGCGACGTTCAGGAGTTAATGAAAAACTGTTTTTT. Protein: CASGRRSGVNEKLFF. V is TRBV19 and J is TRBJ1-4, with D unclear. This CDR3 is 15 amino acids long. CDR1 and CDR2 (germline): LNHDA, SQIVND (reference sequence). V was shortened by 8 bases and J by 4 bases, with 17 bases between the two germline ends.

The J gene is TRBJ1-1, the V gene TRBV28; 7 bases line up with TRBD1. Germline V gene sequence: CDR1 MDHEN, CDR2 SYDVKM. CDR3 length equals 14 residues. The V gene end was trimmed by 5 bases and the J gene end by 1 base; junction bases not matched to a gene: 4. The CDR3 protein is CASSTGDRNTEAFF. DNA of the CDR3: TGTGCCAGCAGTACCGGGGACAGGAACACTGAAGCTTTCTTT.

In DNA form, the CDR3 reads TGCAGCGTCCAGGGCGGTCCTGAAGCTTTCTTT. This codes for CSVQGGPEAFF. The gene calls are TRBV29-1 and TRBJ1-1, with D possibly being TRBD1 (5 bases). The CDR3 totals 11 residues. Between the trimmed V and J ends, which lost 6 bases and 6 bases, there was a span of 11 bases. Germline values: CDR1 SQVTM, CDR2 ANQGSEA. Filled out from reference TRBV29-1 and TRBJ1-1, the complete variable domain reads SAVISQKPSRDICQRGTSLTIQCQVDSQVTMMFWYRQQPGQSLTLIATANQGSEATYESGFVIDKFPISRPNLTFSTLTVSNMSPEDSSIYLCSVQGGPEAFFGQGTRLTVV.

The CDR3 coding sequence is TGTGCCAGCAGCTTCGACCCGGGAGGGACCCAGTACTTC. Translating it yields CASSFDPGGTQYF. The chain carries TRBV7-9 and TRBJ2-5; 7 bases agree with TRBD2. Looked up from germline, CDR1 is SEHNR and CDR2 is FQNEAQ (reference sequence). V trimming: 3 bases; J trimming: 7 bases; junction bases outside the gene matches: 5. CDR3 length: 13 amino acids.

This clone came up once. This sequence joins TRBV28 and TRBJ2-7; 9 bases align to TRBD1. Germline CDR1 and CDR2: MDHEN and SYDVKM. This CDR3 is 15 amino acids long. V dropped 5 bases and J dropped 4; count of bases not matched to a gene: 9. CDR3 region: CASSPQGALRYEQYF. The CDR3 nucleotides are TGTGCCAGCAGTCCACAGGGGGCACTCCGGTACGAGCAGTACTTC.

CDR3 protein: CASSPGSGNTIYF. CDR3 nucleotide sequence: TGTGCCAGCAGTCCAGGGTCTGGAAACACCATATATTTT. This chain joins TRBV11-2 and TRBJ1-3, with a possible D match to TRBD1 (5 bases). Germline CDR1 reads SGHAT; CDR2 reads FQNNGV. With 6 bases removed from V and 1 base from J, the gap between germline ends came to 7 bases. The CDR3 has 13 amino acids.

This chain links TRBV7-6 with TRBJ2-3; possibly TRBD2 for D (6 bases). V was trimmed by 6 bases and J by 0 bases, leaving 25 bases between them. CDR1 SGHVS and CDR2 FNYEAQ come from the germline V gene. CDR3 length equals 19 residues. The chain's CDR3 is CASSPSSPPGESSTDTQYF. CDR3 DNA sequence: TGTGCCAGCAGTCCATCTTCCCCCCCGGGGGAATCTAGCACAGATACGCAGTATTTT.

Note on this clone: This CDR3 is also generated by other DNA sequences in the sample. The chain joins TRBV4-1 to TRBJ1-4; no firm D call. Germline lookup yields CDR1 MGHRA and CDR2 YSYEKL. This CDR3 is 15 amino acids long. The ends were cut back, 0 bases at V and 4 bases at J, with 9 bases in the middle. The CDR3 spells CASSQERRVNEKLFF. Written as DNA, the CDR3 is TGCGCCAGCAGCCAAGAAAGAAGGGTTAATGAAAAACTGTTTTTT.

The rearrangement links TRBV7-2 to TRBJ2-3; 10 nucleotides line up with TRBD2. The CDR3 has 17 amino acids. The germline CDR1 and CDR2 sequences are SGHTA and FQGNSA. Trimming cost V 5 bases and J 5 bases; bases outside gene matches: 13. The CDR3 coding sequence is TGTGCCAGCAGCCCAGGTGGGGCTAGCGGGAGTATAGATACGCAGTATTTT. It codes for CASSPGGASGSIDTQYF.

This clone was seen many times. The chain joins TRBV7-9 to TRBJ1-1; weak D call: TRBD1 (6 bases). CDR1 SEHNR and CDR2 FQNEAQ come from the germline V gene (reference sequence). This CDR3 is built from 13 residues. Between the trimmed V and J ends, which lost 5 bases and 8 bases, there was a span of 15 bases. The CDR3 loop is CASSPGWGREAFF. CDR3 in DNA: TGTGCCAGCAGCCCTGGGTGGGGGCGGGAAGCTTTCTTT.

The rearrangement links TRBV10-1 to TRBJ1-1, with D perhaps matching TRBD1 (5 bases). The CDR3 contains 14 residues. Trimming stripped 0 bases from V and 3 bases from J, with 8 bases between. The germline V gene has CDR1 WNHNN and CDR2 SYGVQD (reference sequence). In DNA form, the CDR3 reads TGCGCCAGCAGTGAGTCCGGGGCCCACACTGAAGCTTTCTTT. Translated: CASSESGAHTEAFF.

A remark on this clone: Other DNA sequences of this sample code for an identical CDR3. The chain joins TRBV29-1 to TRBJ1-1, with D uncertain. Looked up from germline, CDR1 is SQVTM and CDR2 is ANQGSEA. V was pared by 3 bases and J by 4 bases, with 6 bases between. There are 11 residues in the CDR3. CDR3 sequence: CSVDSFTEAFF. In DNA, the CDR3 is TGCAGCGTTGATTCCTTCACTGAAGCTTTCTTT.

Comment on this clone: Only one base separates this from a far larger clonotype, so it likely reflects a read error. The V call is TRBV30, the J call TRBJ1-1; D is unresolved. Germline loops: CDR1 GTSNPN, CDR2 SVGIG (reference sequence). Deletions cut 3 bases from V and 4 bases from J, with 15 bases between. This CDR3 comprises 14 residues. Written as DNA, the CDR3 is TGTGCCTGGAGGGACTCGCCGGAGGGCACTGAAGCTTTCTTT. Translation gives CAWRDSPEGTEAFF.

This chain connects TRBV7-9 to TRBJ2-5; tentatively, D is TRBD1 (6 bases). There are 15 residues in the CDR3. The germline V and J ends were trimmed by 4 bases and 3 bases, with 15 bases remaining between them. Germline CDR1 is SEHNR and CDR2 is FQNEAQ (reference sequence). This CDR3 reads CASSSARTEKETQYF. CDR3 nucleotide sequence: TGTGCCAGCAGCTCGGCGAGGACAGAAAAAGAGACCCAGTACTTC.

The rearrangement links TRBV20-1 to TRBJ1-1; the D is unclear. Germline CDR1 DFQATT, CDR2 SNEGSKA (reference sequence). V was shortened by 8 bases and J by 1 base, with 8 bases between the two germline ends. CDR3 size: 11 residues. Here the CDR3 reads CSTWQNTEAFF. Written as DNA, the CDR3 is TGCAGTACTTGGCAGAACACTGAAGCTTTCTTT.